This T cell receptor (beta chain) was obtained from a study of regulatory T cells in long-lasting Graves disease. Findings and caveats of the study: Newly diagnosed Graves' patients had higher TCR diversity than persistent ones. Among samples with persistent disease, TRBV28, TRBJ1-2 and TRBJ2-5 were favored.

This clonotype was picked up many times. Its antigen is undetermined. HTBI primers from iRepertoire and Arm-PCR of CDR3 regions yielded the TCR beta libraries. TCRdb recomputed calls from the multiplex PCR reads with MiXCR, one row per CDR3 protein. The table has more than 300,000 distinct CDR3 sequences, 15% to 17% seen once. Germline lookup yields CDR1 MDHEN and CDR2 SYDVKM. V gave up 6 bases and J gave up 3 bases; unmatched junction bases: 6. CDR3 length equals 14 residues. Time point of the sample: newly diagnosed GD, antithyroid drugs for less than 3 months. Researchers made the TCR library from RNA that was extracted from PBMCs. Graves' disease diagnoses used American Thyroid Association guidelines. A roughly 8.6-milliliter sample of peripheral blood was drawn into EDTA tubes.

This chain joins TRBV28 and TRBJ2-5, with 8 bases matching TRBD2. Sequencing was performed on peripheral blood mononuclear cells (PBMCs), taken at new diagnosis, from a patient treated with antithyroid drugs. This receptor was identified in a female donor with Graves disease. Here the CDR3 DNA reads TGTGCCAGCAGCCGAGTTAGCGGGGAAGAGACCCAGTACTTC. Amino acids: CASSRVSGEETQYF.